This T cell receptor beta chain was documented in a study of T cells in Graves' hyperthyroidism and ophthalmopathy. Study-wide context: It was at initial diagnosis, before any treatment, that peripheral blood was collected.

The sample holds many counts of this clonotype. V lost 6 bases, J lost 3 bases, and 20 bases stayed unmatched. This CDR3 is built from 18 residues. CDR1 MNHEY and CDR2 SVGEGT come from the germline V gene. The investigators amplified TCR beta CDR3 regions from RNA transcripts. Initially, a first-round RT-PCR of the TCR CDR3 employed the HTBI primer set. Using its own MiXCR run on the multiplex PCR reads, TCRdb lists one record per CDR3 protein. Of hundreds of thousands of distinct CDR3 sequences listed, around 16% are singletons. This TCR came from a woman aged 25 to 39 with Graves' hyperthyroidism. Source material: blood. The V gene is TRBV6-2 or TRBV6-3, the J gene TRBJ2-7; TRBD2 matches at 7 bases. The CDR3 sequence is CASSSRPILGGPSYEQYF. CDR3 DNA: TGTGCCAGCAGCTCCCGTCCGATTTTGGGAGGGCCGAGCTACGAGCAGTACTTC.